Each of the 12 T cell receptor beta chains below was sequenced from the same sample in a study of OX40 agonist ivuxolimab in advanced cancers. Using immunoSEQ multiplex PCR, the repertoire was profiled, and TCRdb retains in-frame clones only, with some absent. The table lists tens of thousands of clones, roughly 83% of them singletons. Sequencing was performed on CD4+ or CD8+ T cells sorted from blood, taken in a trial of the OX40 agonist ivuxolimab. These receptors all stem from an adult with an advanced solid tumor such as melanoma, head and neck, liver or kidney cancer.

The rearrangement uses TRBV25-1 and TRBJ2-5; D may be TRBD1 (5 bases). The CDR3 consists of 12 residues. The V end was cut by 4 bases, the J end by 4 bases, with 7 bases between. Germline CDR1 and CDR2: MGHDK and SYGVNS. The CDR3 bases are TGTGCCAGCAGTGCAACAGGAGAGACCCAGTACTTC. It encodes CASSATGETQYF. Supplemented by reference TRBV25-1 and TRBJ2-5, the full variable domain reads EADIYQTPRYLVIGTGKKITLECSQTMGHDKMYWYQQDPGMELHLIHYSYGVNSTEKGDLSSESTVSRIRTEHFPLTLESARPSHTSQYLCASSATGETQYFGPGTRLLVL.

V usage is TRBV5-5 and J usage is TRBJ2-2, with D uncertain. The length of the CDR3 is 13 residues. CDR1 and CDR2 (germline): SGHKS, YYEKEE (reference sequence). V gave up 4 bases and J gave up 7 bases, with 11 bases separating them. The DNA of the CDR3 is TGTGCCAGCAGCCCCTCACGAGACGGGGAGCTGTTTTTT. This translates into CASSPSRDGELFF.

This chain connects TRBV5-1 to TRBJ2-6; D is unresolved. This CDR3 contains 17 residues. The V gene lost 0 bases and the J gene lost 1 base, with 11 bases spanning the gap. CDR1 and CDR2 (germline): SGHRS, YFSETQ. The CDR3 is CASSLGQGGSGANVLTF. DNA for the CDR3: TGCGCCAGCAGCTTGGGACAAGGTGGGTCTGGGGCCAACGTCCTGACTTTC.

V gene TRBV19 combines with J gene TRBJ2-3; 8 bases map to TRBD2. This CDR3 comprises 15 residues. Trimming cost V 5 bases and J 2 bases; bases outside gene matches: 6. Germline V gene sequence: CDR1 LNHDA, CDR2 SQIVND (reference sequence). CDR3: CASSLLAADTDTQYF. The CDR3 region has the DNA TGTGCCAGTAGTCTACTAGCGGCTGACACAGATACGCAGTATTTT.

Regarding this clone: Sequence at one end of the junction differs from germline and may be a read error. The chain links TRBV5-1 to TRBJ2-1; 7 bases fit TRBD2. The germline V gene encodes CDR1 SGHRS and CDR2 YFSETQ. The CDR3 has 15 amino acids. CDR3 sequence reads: CASQEGGSSNNEQFF. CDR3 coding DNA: TGCGCCAGCCAAGAGGGAGGGTCCTCCAACAATGAGCAGTTCTTC.

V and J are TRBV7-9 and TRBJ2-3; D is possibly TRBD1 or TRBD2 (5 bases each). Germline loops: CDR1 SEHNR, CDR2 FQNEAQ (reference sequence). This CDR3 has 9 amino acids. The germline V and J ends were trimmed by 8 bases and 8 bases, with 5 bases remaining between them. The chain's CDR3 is CASGGTQYF. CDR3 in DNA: TGTGCCAGCGGGGGTACGCAGTATTTT. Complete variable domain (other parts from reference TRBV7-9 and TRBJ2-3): DTGVSQNPRHKITKRGQNVTFRCDPISEHNRLYWYRQTLGQGPEFLTYFQNEAQLEKSRLLSDRFSAERPKGSFSTLEIQRTEQGDSAMYLCASGGTQYFGPGTRLTVL.

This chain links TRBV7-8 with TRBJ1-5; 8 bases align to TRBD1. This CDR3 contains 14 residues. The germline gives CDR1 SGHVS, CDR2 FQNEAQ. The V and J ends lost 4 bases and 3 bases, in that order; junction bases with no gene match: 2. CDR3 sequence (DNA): TGTGCCAGCAGCTGGACAGGGACCAATCAGCCCCAGCATTTT. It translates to CASSWTGTNQPQHF.

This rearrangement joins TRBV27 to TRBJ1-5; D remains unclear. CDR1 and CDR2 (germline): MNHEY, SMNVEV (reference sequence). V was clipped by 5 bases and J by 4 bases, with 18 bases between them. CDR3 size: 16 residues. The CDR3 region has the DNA TGTGCCAGCAGTCCCCTCTCCGGGTGGGAGAATCAGCCCCAGCATTTT. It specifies CASSPLSGWENQPQHF.

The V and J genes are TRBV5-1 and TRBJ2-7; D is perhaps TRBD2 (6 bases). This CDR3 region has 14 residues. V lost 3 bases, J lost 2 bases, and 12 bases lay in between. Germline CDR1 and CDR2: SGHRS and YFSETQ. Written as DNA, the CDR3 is TGCGCCAGCAGCTCGCGTGGAGGGGCCTACGAGCAGTACTTC. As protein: CASSSRGGAYEQYF.

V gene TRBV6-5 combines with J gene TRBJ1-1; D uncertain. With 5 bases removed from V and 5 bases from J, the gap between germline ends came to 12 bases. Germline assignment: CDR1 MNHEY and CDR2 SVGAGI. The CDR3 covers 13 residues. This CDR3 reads CASSVKRETEAFF. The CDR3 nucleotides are TGTGCCAGCAGTGTGAAAAGGGAGACTGAAGCTTTCTTT.

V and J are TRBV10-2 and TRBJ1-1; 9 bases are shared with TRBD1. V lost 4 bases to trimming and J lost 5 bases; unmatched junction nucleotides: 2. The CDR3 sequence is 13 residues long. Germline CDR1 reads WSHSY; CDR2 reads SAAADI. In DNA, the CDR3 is TGCGCCAGCAGTGTGACAGGGGGGACTGAAGCTTTCTTT. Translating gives CASSVTGGTEAFF.

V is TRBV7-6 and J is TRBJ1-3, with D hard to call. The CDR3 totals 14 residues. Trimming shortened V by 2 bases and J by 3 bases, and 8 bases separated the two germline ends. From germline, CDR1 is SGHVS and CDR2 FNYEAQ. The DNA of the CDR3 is TGTGCCAGCAGCTTACGATTCGATGGAAACACCATATATTTT. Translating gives CASSLRFDGNTIYF.